These T cell receptor beta chains were read from a single sample in a study of blood T cell repertoires in COVID-19. The data were produced by immunoSEQ multiplex PCR, yet TCRdb's version contains in-frame clones alone and is incomplete. The top ten clones hold 7.2% of a sample with tens of thousands of clones, approximately 88% of them seen once. Sequencing used peripheral blood. All receptors derive from a human donor in a cohort sampled during active COVID-19. The CDR3 runs from the conserved cysteine through the conserved F or W. The D gene is left open where the match is weak. Clone size is shown for a subset of rows, as once, few, many or a class of expanded clone.

NA | TRBJ2-7 | NA | 15 | TRBV27 | TGTGCCAGCAGTCTAGGACGGGGAACTATTTACGAGCAGTACTTC | CASSLGRGTIYEQYF
NA | TRBJ2-3 | NA | 13 | TRBV10-1 | TGCGCCAGCAGTGGGCAGGGGGGAGATACGCAGTATTTT | CASSGQGGDTQYF
NA | TRBJ2-2 | NA | 13 | TRBV30 | TGTGCCTGGAGTCTAGGACTCCCGGCGGAGCTGTTTTTT | CAWSLGLPAELFF
NA | TRBJ2-2 | NA | 15 | TRBV5-1 | TGCGCCAGCAGCCCGGGGGGCGCGAACACCGGGGAGCTGTTTTTT | CASSPGGANTGELFF
NA | TRBJ2-2 | TRBD2 | 16 | TRBV24-1 | TGTGCCACCAGTGATTTAAAGCGGGGGAACACCGGGGAGCTGTTTTTT | CATSDLKRGNTGELFF
NA | TRBJ1-2 | TRBD1 | 13 | TRBV5-1 | TGCGCCAGCAGCTTTACAGGGGATGGTGGCTACACCTTC | CASSFTGDGGYTF
NA | TRBJ2-3 | NA | 14 | TRBV5-1 | TGCGCCAGCAGCCTAAGTACTAGCACAGATACGCAGTATTTT | CASSLSTSTDTQYF
NA | TRBJ2-3 | TRBD1 | 21 | TRBV29-1 | TGCAGCGTTGAAGATCCGGGTCCCGGGGATTGGCAGGGGGCTCTTACAGATACGCAGTATTTT | CSVEDPGPGDWQGALTDTQYF
few | TRBJ2-1 | TRBD2 | 14 | TRBV3-1/TRBV3-2 | TGTGCCAGCAGCCAAGTAATGCGCGGGGGGCCTCCGTTCTTC | CASSQVMRGGPPFF
NA | TRBJ1-2 | TRBD1 | 14 | TRBV19 | TGTGCCAGTAGTATCGACAGGGACGGCTATGGCTACACCTTC | CASSIDRDGYGYTF